A selection of T cell receptor beta chains follows, all from one sample in a study of T cells in Graves' hyperthyroidism and ophthalmopathy. TCRdb reprocessed the multiplex PCR reads with MiXCR, giving one entry per CDR3 protein. The sample includes roughly 180,000 distinct CDR3 sequences, just under 9.5% of them seen just once. Sequencing was carried out using blood. The source of these receptors is a young woman with Graves' hyperthyroidism that later progressed to Graves' ophthalmopathy. The CDR3 runs from the conserved cysteine through the conserved F or W. The D gene is left open where the match is weak. Rows may omit the clone size; those that give it use once, few, many or a size class.

v_call	j_call	d_call	clone_size	cdr3_aa	cdr3_nt
TRBV3-1	TRBJ1-1	.	many	CASSIWTNTEAFF	TGTGCCAGCAGTATTTGGACGAACACTGAAGCTTTCTTT
TRBV19	TRBJ1-1	.	many	CASSMSSRNTEAFF	TGTGCCAGTAGTATGTCGTCGAGGAACACTGAAGCTTTCTTT
TRBV24-1	TRBJ1-5	TRBD1	many	CATSEAGTGIDQPQHF	TGTGCCACCAGTGAGGCCGGGACAGGGATCGATCAGCCCCAGCATTTT
TRBV4-2	TRBJ2-1	.	few	CASSQVVAGAYNEQFF	TGTGCCAGCAGCCAAGTGGTGGCGGGGGCGTACAATGAGCAGTTCTTC
TRBV2	TRBJ2-2	.	many	CASRVQGYAGELFF	TGTGCCAGCAGGGTACAGGGTTACGCCGGGGAGCTGTTTTTT
TRBV28	TRBJ1-2	.	many	CASSLASRGLGGYTF	TGTGCCAGCAGTCTAGCATCCCGGGGCCTAGGTGGCTACACCTTC
TRBV13	TRBJ2-3	.	many	CASTPRTSRDTQYF	TGTGCCAGCACCCCCCGGACTTCTCGAGATACGCAGTATTTT
TRBV12-3/TRBV12-4	TRBJ1-5	TRBD1	many	CASRSGQGINQPQHF	TGTGCCAGCAGGTCGGGACAGGGAATCAATCAGCCCCAGCATTTT
TRBV5-1	TRBJ2-1	TRBD1	many	CASSLDPGGYEQFF	TGCGCCAGCAGCTTGGACCCAGGGGGCTATGAGCAGTTCTTC
TRBV3-1	TRBJ2-3	.	.	CASSSQGTAHTQYF	TGTGCCAGCAGCTCGCAGGGGACTGCACATACGCAGTATTTT
TRBV5-1	TRBJ1-2	.	many	CASSFGGAGLSDGYTF	TGCGCCAGCAGCTTCGGTGGCGCGGGGTTGTCTGATGGCTACACCTTC
TRBV28	TRBJ2-3	TRBD1	many	CASSIGTGEADTQYF	TGTGCCAGCAGCATCGGGACAGGGGAGGCAGATACGCAGTATTTT
TRBV12-3/TRBV12-4	TRBJ2-7	.	.	CASSFSSGIEQYF	TGTGCCAGCAGTTTCTCCTCGGGGATTGAGCAGTACTTC
TRBV9	TRBJ2-1	TRBD1	few	CASSLGGTAYSEQFF	TGTGCCAGCAGCCTCGGTGGGACAGCCTACAGTGAGCAGTTCTTC
TRBV9	TRBJ2-7	TRBD1	many	CASSERTGGEQYF	TGTGCCAGCAGCGAGAGGACAGGGGGCGAGCAGTACTTC
TRBV6-5	TRBJ1-2	.	many	CASSYNGRVDGYTF	TGTGCCAGCAGTTACAATGGCAGGGTTGATGGCTACACCTTC
TRBV25-1	TRBJ2-7	TRBD2	.	CASSAEAGVSYEQYF	TGTGCCAGCAGTGCAGAAGCGGGAGTTTCCTACGAGCAGTACTTC
TRBV28	TRBJ1-1	.	many	CASRLPGLNTEAFF	TGTGCCAGCAGGTTACCGGGACTCAACACTGAAGCTTTCTTT
TRBV3-1	TRBJ1-1	.	many	CASSQDGAVNTEAFF	TGTGCCAGCAGCCAAGATGGGGCAGTGAACACTGAAGCTTTCTTT
TRBV19	TRBJ1-3	TRBD1	few	CASSRDSRLGNTIYF	TGTGCCAGTAGTCGGGACAGCCGCCTTGGAAACACCATATATTTT
TRBV28	TRBJ1-1	.	many	CASSLNYELNTEAFF	TGTGCCAGCAGTTTAAACTACGAGCTTAACACTGAAGCTTTCTTT
TRBV6-5	TRBJ2-3	TRBD2	many	CASSYPAPRSGGSARTDTQYF	TGTGCCAGCAGTTACCCAGCCCCGAGGAGCGGGGGCTCAGCCCGGACAGATACGCAGTATTTT
TRBV5-5	TRBJ1-1	.	many	CASSLTGTGVGTEAFF	TGTGCCAGCAGCTTAACAGGGACGGGTGTGGGCACTGAAGCTTTCTTT
TRBV11-2	TRBJ2-3	TRBD1	many	CASSGPRTGVFTDTQYF	TGTGCCAGCAGCGGCCCCCGGACAGGGGTTTTTACAGATACGCAGTATTTT
TRBV2	TRBJ1-1	.	many	CASSVNTEAFF	TGTGCCAGCAGCGTCAACACTGAAGCTTTCTTT
TRBV4-1	TRBJ1-2	.	.	CASSHDGDGYTF	TGCGCCAGCAGCCATGACGGTGATGGCTACACCTTC
TRBV12-3/TRBV12-4	TRBJ1-2	.	many	CASSLLVEGVKAF	TGTGCCAGCAGTTTATTGGTTGAAGGGGTCAAGGCCTTC
TRBV7-9	TRBJ2-7	.	many	CASSSGARYYEQYF	TGTGCCAGCAGCTCCGGGGCCCGATACTACGAGCAGTACTTC
TRBV7-9	TRBJ1-2	.	many	CASSLDQAHYGYTF	TGTGCCAGCAGCTTAGACCAGGCCCACTATGGCTACACCTTC
TRBV28	TRBJ2-6	TRBD1	many	CASSRQGSGANVLTF	TGTGCCAGCAGTCGACAGGGCTCTGGGGCCAACGTCCTGACTTTC
TRBV20-1	TRBJ2-1	.	many	CSAYTGTRVNEQFF	TGCAGTGCTTATACCGGGACGAGAGTCAATGAGCAGTTCTTC
TRBV7-2	TRBJ1-5	.	many	CASSAGGESNQPQHF	TGTGCCAGCAGCGCGGGGGGGGAATCAAATCAGCCCCAGCATTTT
TRBV4-2	TRBJ2-7	TRBD1	many	CASSNGQGPSYEQYF	TGTGCCAGCAGCAACGGACAGGGCCCTTCCTACGAGCAGTACTTC
TRBV7-9	TRBJ1-6	TRBD1	many	CASSSPGGQDNSPLHF	TGTGCCAGCAGCTCCCCAGGGGGACAAGACAATTCACCCCTCCACTTT
TRBV19	TRBJ1-5	TRBD1	many	CASNKQGAQPQHF	TGTGCCAGTAATAAGCAGGGGGCTCAGCCCCAGCATTTT
TRBV2	TRBJ1-2	.	many	CASSEGSPGYTF	TGTGCCAGCAGTGAAGGGTCCCCTGGCTACACCTTC
TRBV11-3	TRBJ2-3	TRBD1	many	CASSLTGTGFTDTQYF	TGTGCCAGCAGCTTGACCGGGACAGGGTTCACAGATACGCAGTATTTT
TRBV12-3/TRBV12-4	TRBJ2-7	.	many	CASSPTHTTGTTYEQYF	TGTGCCAGCAGTCCAACGCACACGACAGGGACTACCTACGAGCAGTACTTC
TRBV7-3	TRBJ2-7	TRBD1	many	CASSSGQGGEQYF	TGTGCCAGCAGCTCGGGACAGGGGGGTGAGCAGTACTTC
TRBV12-3/TRBV12-4	TRBJ1-1	.	many	CASSPWGLDTEAFF	TGTGCCAGCAGCCCATGGGGCCTAGACACTGAAGCTTTCTTT
TRBV2	TRBJ1-1	.	many	CARVVGDGTEAFF	TGTGCCAGGGTAGTAGGGGATGGCACTGAAGCTTTCTTT
TRBV15	TRBJ2-1	TRBD2	many	CATSGGGLHNEQFF	TGTGCCACCAGTGGCGGGGGGCTACACAATGAGCAGTTCTTC
TRBV6-1	TRBJ1-6	.	many	CASSVGHLLNSPLHF	TGTGCCAGCAGCGTGGGCCACCTCCTTAATTCACCCCTCCACTTT
TRBV6-1	TRBJ1-1	TRBD1	.	CASRPDRVNTEAFF	TGTGCCAGCAGACCCGACAGGGTGAACACTGAAGCTTTCTTT
TRBV29-1	TRBJ1-2	TRBD1	many	CSVEEISGTGAYGYTF	TGCAGCGTTGAAGAGATCTCGGGGACAGGCGCCTATGGCTACACCTTC
TRBV18	TRBJ2-2	.	few	CASSPAFTGELFF	TGTGCCAGCTCCCCAGCCTTCACCGGGGAGCTGTTTTTT
TRBV6-1	TRBJ2-3	TRBD1	many	CASSEGTGADTQYF	TGTGCCAGCAGTGAGGGGACAGGGGCAGATACGCAGTATTTT
TRBV24-1	TRBJ1-1	.	many	CATSNPGGSAFF	TGTGCCACCTCAAATCCCGGGGGCTCGGCTTTCTTT
TRBV30	TRBJ2-2	.	many	CAWSVGGSGGELFF	TGTGCCTGGAGCGTAGGAGGGTCGGGCGGGGAGCTGTTTTTT
TRBV7-9	TRBJ2-7	TRBD1	many	CASSLTGQAYEQYF	TGTGCCAGCAGCTTGACGGGACAGGCGTACGAGCAGTACTTC
TRBV29-1	TRBJ2-1	.	many	CSVEARVGLMAYNEQFF	TGCAGCGTTGAAGCCCGGGTTGGACTGATGGCCTACAATGAGCAGTTCTTC
TRBV7-9	TRBJ2-5	.	few	CASSLGTEIGQYF	TGTGCCAGCAGCTTAGGGACAGAAATTGGCCAGTACTTC
TRBV6-1	TRBJ1-1	.	many	CASSESPYRDTEAFF	TGTGCCAGCAGTGAATCCCCATACCGGGACACTGAAGCTTTCTTT
TRBV7-2	TRBJ2-5	.	many	CASSLIRGGQETQYF	TGTGCCAGCAGCTTAATCAGGGGTGGGCAAGAGACCCAGTACTTC
TRBV18	TRBJ2-1	.	many	CASSLGLTDEQFF	TGTGCCAGCTCCCTGGGACTTACCGATGAGCAGTTCTTC